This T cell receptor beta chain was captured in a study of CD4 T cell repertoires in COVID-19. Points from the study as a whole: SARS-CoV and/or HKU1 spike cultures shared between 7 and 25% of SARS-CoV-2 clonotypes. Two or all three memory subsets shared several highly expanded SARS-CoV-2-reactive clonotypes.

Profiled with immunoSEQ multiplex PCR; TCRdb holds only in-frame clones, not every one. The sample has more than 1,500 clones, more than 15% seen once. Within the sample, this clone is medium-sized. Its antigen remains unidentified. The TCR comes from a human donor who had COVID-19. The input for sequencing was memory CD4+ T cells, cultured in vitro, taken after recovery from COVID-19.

Written as DNA, the CDR3 is TGCGCCAGCAGGCTGAGTTGGGACAGGTTTTACGAGCAGTACTTC. It yields the protein CASRLSWDRFYEQYF. This chain connects TRBV10-2 to TRBJ2-7; 8 bases are a match to TRBD1. The CDR3 is 15 amino acids. The ends lost 6 bases at V and 4 bases at J; junction bases unmatched: 11. Looked up from germline, CDR1 is WSHSY and CDR2 is SAAADI.